One sample yielded the 13 T cell receptor beta chains listed below, sequenced in a study of blood T cells in healthy people across ages. The second PCR ran about 6 to 11 cycles with a sample-barcoded 5' primer and J-beta primers. TCRdb re-analysed the 5' RACE reads in MiXCR, keeping a single row per CDR3 protein. The sample lists fewer than 2,000,000 distinct CDR3 sequences, about two fifths occurring once. The sample was blood. The receptors here all came from a human donor in good health.

The rearrangement uses TRBV27 and TRBJ2-1; possible D gene TRBD2, 6 bases. Trimming cost V 6 bases and J 5 bases, with 14 bases left between them. Germline V gene data show CDR1 as MNHEY and CDR2 as SMNVEV (reference sequence). The length of the CDR3 is 14 residues. The CDR3 loop reads CASSEEGGDNEQFF. Written as DNA, the CDR3 is TGTGCCAGCAGCGAGGAGGGTGGGGACAATGAGCAGTTCTTC.

This sequence joins TRBV4-3 and TRBJ2-1; 11 bases match TRBD2. The CDR3 contains 14 residues. With 1 base clipped from V and 9 bases from J, the junction kept 2 bases outside the gene matches. Germline loops: CDR1 LGHNA, CDR2 YSLEER. The CDR3 sequence is CASSQGLAGGEQFF. The CDR3 DNA follows: TGCGCCAGCAGCCAAGGGCTAGCGGGGGGTGAGCAGTTCTTC.

This clonotype was picked up a small number of times. The chain combines TRBV15 with TRBJ1-1; D remains ambiguous. The V end was cut by 0 bases, the J end by 4 bases, with 33 bases between. CDR3 length equals 22 residues. The germline CDR1 and CDR2 sequences are LNHNV and YYDKDF (reference sequence). The CDR3 region has the DNA TGTGCCACCAGCAGAGATATCCCAAAGATTTTTGGGATGACCGGCAATCCCACTGAAGCTTTCTTT. This gives the protein CATSRDIPKIFGMTGNPTEAFF.

This clonotype was seen a few times. The chain employs TRBV4-2 and TRBJ1-6; 8 bases agree with TRBD1. Unmatched junction bases numbered 8, after V lost 3 bases and J lost 13 bases. This CDR3 is 14 amino acids long. In germline, CDR1 is LGHNA, CDR2 YNFKEQ. CDR3 protein: CASSQEDRGYPLHF. The CDR3 DNA reads as TGTGCCAGCAGCCAGGAAGACAGGGGTTATCCCCTCCACTTT.

A few counts support this clonotype. This CDR3 reads CSARKSTANTEAFF. In nucleotides, the CDR3 is TGCAGTGCTAGAAAATCAACGGCGAACACTGAAGCTTTCTTT. J is TRBJ1-1 and V is TRBV20-1; D is unclear. V lost 2 bases, J lost 1 base, and 11 bases lay in between. The CDR3 has 14 residues. Germline V gives CDR1 DFQATT, CDR2 SNEGSKA (reference sequence).

This rearrangement joins TRBV7-2 to TRBJ2-7; D may be TRBD1 (5 bases). The V end lost 1 base, the J end lost 6 bases, and 19 bases lay between the germline ends. This CDR3 region has 16 residues. Germline CDR1 is SGHTA and CDR2 is FQGNSA. The CDR3 DNA is TGTGCCAGCAGCTTAGGCGCGCATGGGGCCTATCTCGAGCAGTACTTC. Its translation is CASSLGAHGAYLEQYF.

The V and J genes are TRBV7-2 and TRBJ1-5; possible D gene TRBD1, 5 bases. The CDR3 has 16 amino acids. The germline V gene encodes CDR1 SGHTA and CDR2 FQGNSA. Deletions cut 2 bases from V and 2 bases from J, with 13 bases between. CDR3 coding DNA: TGTGCCAGCAGCTTATTAGGGGAGGGCGGCAATCAGCCCCAGCATTTT. As protein: CASSLLGEGGNQPQHF.

J is TRBJ2-7 and V is TRBV2; D call uncertain. The J call could be wrong; TRBJ2-1 is a better fit for the DNA end. CDR3 length: 15 residues. Germline V gene lookup returns CDR1 SNHLY and CDR2 FYNNEI. CDR3 nucleotides: TGTGCCAGCAGTGAAGCGCACGGAAACGCCTACGAGCAGTTCTTC. Translation: CASSEAHGNAYEQFF.

V usage is TRBV15 and J usage is TRBJ1-4, with D possibly matching TRBD1 (5 bases). From germline, CDR1 is LNHNV and CDR2 YYDKDF (reference sequence). V lost 0 bases and J 8 bases, leaving 13 bases between the germline ends. The CDR3 sequence is 15 residues long. In nucleotides, the CDR3 is TGTGCCACCAGCAGAGATCGGGGGGTTAGAGAAAAACTGTTTTTT. This codes for CATSRDRGVREKLFF.

The chain combines TRBV3-1 with TRBJ2-7; D unresolved. V shed 1 base and J shed 2 bases, with 12 bases lying between them. CDR1 and CDR2 from the germline V gene are LGHDT and YNNKEL (reference sequence). There are 15 residues in the CDR3. Here the CDR3 reads CASSQGTSLPYEQYF. DNA of the CDR3: TGTGCCAGCAGCCAAGGAACGTCCCTTCCCTACGAGCAGTACTTC.

This clonotype was detected many times. The chain recombines TRBV12-3 or TRBV12-4 with TRBJ1-2; D not certain. Trimming took 5 bases from V and 4 from J, leaving 14 bases between them. This CDR3 spans 14 amino acids. DNA for the CDR3: TGTGCCAGCAGTCCCCCGGGTCTCTTCTATGGCTACACCTTC. Translated: CASSPPGLFYGYTF.

In its sample, this clonotype was seen a few times. V and J are TRBV29-1 and TRBJ2-7; the D call may be TRBD1 or TRBD2 (6 bases each). Germline V gives CDR1 SQVTM, CDR2 ANQGSEA. The ends were cut back, 7 bases at V and 12 bases at J, with 22 bases in the middle. The CDR3 is made up of 12 amino acids. The CDR3 DNA sequence: TGCAGCGCCACACAGGGAGGTGGTGGTATGTACTTC. It specifies CSATQGGGGMYF.

This clonotype was counted only a few times. The chain uses TRBV9 and TRBJ2-5; 7 bases are shared with TRBD1. Germline V gene lookup returns CDR1 SGDLS and CDR2 YYNGEE. V was pared by 4 bases and J by 0 bases, with 9 bases of the junction left unmatched. The CDR3 totals 16 residues. CDR3 region: CASSPPWDSNQETQYF. The CDR3, as DNA: TGTGCCAGCAGCCCTCCCTGGGACAGCAACCAAGAGACCCAGTACTTC.